These 14 T cell receptor beta chains share one sample of origin, sequenced in a study of blood T cell repertoires in COVID-19. Using immunoSEQ multiplex PCR, the repertoire was profiled, and TCRdb retains in-frame clones only, with some absent. The sample includes a few hundred thousand clones, more than 70% of them seen just once. Sequenced material: peripheral blood. The receptors derive from a man younger than 30 who had recovered from COVID-19.

The chain couples TRBV2 to TRBJ1-2; 8 bases agree with TRBD1. J lost 4 bases, V lost 6 bases, and 4 bases had no gene match. Germline assignment: CDR1 SNHLY and CDR2 FYNNEI. The CDR3 runs 13 residues. CDR3 in amino acids: CASRGTGFYGYTF. For the CDR3, the DNA is TGTGCCAGCAGGGGGACAGGCTTCTATGGCTACACCTTC.

The chain employs TRBV18 and TRBJ1-3, with 9 nucleotides matching TRBD1. Unmatched junction bases numbered 7, after V lost 5 bases and J lost 2 bases. This CDR3 has 16 amino acids. The germline gives CDR1 KGHSH, CDR2 LQKENI. CDR3 residues: CASSSQTGGTGNTIYF. CDR3 nucleotide sequence: TGTGCCAGCTCATCACAGACAGGGGGAACTGGAAACACCATATATTTT.

The V and J genes are TRBV19 and TRBJ2-5, with TRBD1 identical over 9 bases. The junction had 7 bases not matched to a gene; V was cut back by 9 bases and J by 5 bases. This CDR3 has 13 amino acids. The V gene's germline CDR1 is LNHDA and CDR2 SQIVND (reference sequence). The CDR3 loop is CASGTGMYETQYF. Here the CDR3 DNA reads TGTGCCAGCGGGACAGGGATGTACGAGACCCAGTACTTC.

This sequence joins TRBV15 and TRBJ2-7, with a tentative D call TRBD2 (5 bases). CDR1 and CDR2 from the germline V gene are LNHNV and YYDKDF (reference sequence). The CDR3 sequence is 15 residues long. Trimming removed 3 bases from V and 0 bases from J, with 12 bases in between. The CDR3 reads CATSRDWADSYEQYF. For the CDR3, the DNA is TGTGCCACCAGCAGGGACTGGGCGGACTCCTACGAGCAGTACTTC.

This clone was detected only a few times. The same CDR3 can be traced to other DNA sequences in this sample. The gene calls are TRBV7-9 and TRBJ2-7, with D hard to call. Germline V CDR1 and CDR2: SEHNR, FQNEAQ (reference sequence). CDR3 length equals 11 residues. Trimming took off 3 bases at V and 4 bases at J, with 4 bases between the two ends. CDR3 coding DNA: TGTGCCAGCAGCTTGCGGTACGAGCAGTACTTC. It translates to CASSLRYEQYF.

The chain carries TRBV6-2 or TRBV6-3 and TRBJ2-7; 11 positions match TRBD2. From germline, CDR1 is MNHEY and CDR2 SVGEGT. This CDR3 contains 14 residues. V trimming: 2 bases; J trimming: 5 bases; junction bases outside the gene matches: 2. The CDR3 protein is CASSYLAGGHEQYF. The DNA for the CDR3 is TGTGCCAGCAGTTACCTAGCGGGAGGCCACGAGCAGTACTTC.

The rearrangement links TRBV4-1 to TRBJ2-1; 11 bases fit TRBD2. Germline trimming cut 4 bases from V and 5 bases from J; bases unmatched to any gene: 4. Germline CDR1 MGHRA, CDR2 YSYEKL. The length of the CDR3 is 15 residues. This CDR3 reads CASSRLAGTDNEQFF. The DNA of the CDR3 is TGCGCCAGCAGCCGACTAGCGGGAACCGACAATGAGCAGTTCTTC.

The CDR3 here is CASSEAGTVYEQYF. DNA for the CDR3: TGTGCCAGCAGTGAAGCCGGGACAGTCTACGAGCAGTACTTC. The chain recombines TRBV6-1 with TRBJ2-7; TRBD1 matches 7 bases. V was pared by 0 bases and J by 3 bases, with 2 bases of the junction left unmatched. The CDR3 covers 14 residues. Germline V gene sequence: CDR1 MNHNS, CDR2 SASEGT.

The J gene is TRBJ2-1, the V gene TRBV2; D is possibly TRBD2 (6 bases). Looked up from germline, CDR1 is SNHLY and CDR2 is FYNNEI. With 7 bases removed from V and 5 bases from J, the gap between germline ends came to 12 bases. The CDR3 is 13 residues long. CDR3 protein: CASTLDYNNEQFF. The CDR3 bases are TGTGCCAGCACCTTGGACTACAACAATGAGCAGTTCTTC.

The chain uses TRBV5-6 and TRBJ1-5; 8 positions match TRBD1. Per the germline V gene, CDR1 is SGHDT and CDR2 is YYEEEE. J gave up 2 bases and V 3 bases, and 7 bases lay outside the gene matches. This CDR3 has 16 amino acids. The CDR3 bases are TGTGCCAGCAGCTACCAGGGGGCGGTTGGCAATCAGCCCCAGCATTTT. Protein: CASSYQGAVGNQPQHF.

The chain employs TRBV7-2 and TRBJ1-1, with TRBD1 identical over 9 bases. With 1 base clipped from V and 1 base from J, the junction kept 1 base outside the gene matches. This CDR3 spans 15 amino acids. Germline V gives CDR1 SGHTA, CDR2 FQGNSA. Here the CDR3 reads CASSLGDRANTEAFF. The DNA of the CDR3 is TGTGCCAGCAGCTTAGGGGACAGGGCGAACACTGAAGCTTTCTTT.

This clone has just a few counts. V is TRBV6-1 and J is TRBJ2-1, with D tentatively TRBD2 (6 bases). The ends were cut back, 2 bases at V and 0 bases at J, with 11 bases in the middle. The CDR3 loop spans 16 amino acids. Germline V lookup: CDR1 MNHNS, CDR2 SASEGT. The CDR3 region has the DNA TGTGCCAGCAGTGAACTGGAGGGAAGCTCCTACAATGAGCAGTTCTTC. Translated, it gives CASSELEGSSYNEQFF.

This rearrangement joins TRBV3-1 (or the pseudogene TRBV3-2) to TRBJ1-1; TRBD1 agrees at 8 bases. Germline V gene data show CDR1 as LGHDT and CDR2 as YNNKEL (reference sequence). The CDR3 consists of 22 residues. V shed 0 bases and J 3 bases; nucleotides not matched to a gene: 24. The CDR3 region is CASSQEGGRGRPHEGMDTEAFF. The CDR3 DNA reads TGTGCCAGCAGCCAAGAGGGGGGCAGGGGGCGCCCCCATGAGGGGATGGACACTGAAGCTTTCTTT.

The chain carries TRBV3-1 (or the pseudogene TRBV3-2) and TRBJ1-1; 9 nucleotides line up with TRBD1. With V trimmed by 1 base and J by 2 bases, 5 bases remained unmatched. Looked up from germline, CDR1 is LGHDT and CDR2 is YNNKEL (reference sequence). The CDR3 sequence is 16 residues long. DNA of the CDR3: TGTGCCAGCAGCCAAGGCCCGGGACAGGGAAACACTGAAGCTTTCTTT. As protein: CASSQGPGQGNTEAFF.